This T cell receptor (beta chain) was identified in a study of blood T cell repertoires in COVID-19 (dated by TCRdb to the early 2020s). Describing the broader study: Collaborator samples came from the United States, Italy and Spain and covered acute and convalescent phases of COVID-19. A freely available public database, intended as a resource for researchers studying the immune response to SARS-CoV-2, is where the repertoires were released. Samples were obtained from the ongoing ImmuneRACE study (first 160 participants) and from over 1,000 subjects provided by 6 global collaborators. Where HLA class I and class II types were available, the types were taken from metadata supplied by the sample provider, not from assay-based typing. Nearly every sample came with metadata listing a de-identified subject ID, COVID-19 status, age in years and sex. Subjects who had been exposed to COVID-19, were actively infected with it, or had recovered from it provided the deeply sampled blood TCRbeta repertoires that made up the dataset. The prospective study material was composed of cDNA or gDNA derived from T cells, B-cell-depleted T cells, or PBMCs.

Broader findings and caveats from the paper: How much clinical and demographic metadata was included differed by source and by participant, and the metadata was provided uncurated.

Notes on this clone: This receptor's antigen is unknown. Base quality data are lacking; no much larger clone is found one base away.

The CDR3 starts with the cysteine, ends with the phenylalanine, and has 16 residues. Of all the DNA, just the CDR3 is kept, 48 bases in frame from base 1. At the junction V is shortened by 4 bases and J by 4 bases; bases outside the gene matches: 10. The germline V gene sets CDR1 to WSHSY and CDR2 to SAAADI. TCRbeta CDR3 regions were amplified from genomic DNA using the immunoSEQ Assay, a bias-controlled multiplex PCR. Per the authors' processing: Within the assay, amplification of reference gene primers was used to estimate how many nucleated cells each sample contained. Sequence reads were collapsed and filtered to measure the absolute abundance of every unique TCRbeta CDR3 rearrangement. For each sample, productive Simpson clonality was calculated by taking the square root of Simpson's diversity index across productive rearrangements. TCRdb re-hosts the immuneACCESS table, in-frame sequences only. Its copies lack some clones; in the studies checked, an unresolved V gene accounts for under half of them, and the cause for the rest is not known. V and J calls and clone size are as listed in that table; D and trimming were resolved from the DNA. The sample table shows roughly 92,000 clones, and over 75% are seen once. The ten largest clones capture around 5% of the sample.

Collaborating institutions collected whole blood in K2EDTA tubes following their own protocols. For TCRbeta analysis, collaborators shipped samples in one of three forms: frozen whole blood, isolated PBMCs, or DNA extracted from either of those sample types. This sequence was found in a man aged 45-65 years with acute or convalescent COVID-19. The sequenced material came from peripheral blood. Recombination connected TRBV10-2 to TRBJ1-5; 7 nucleotides in the junction match TRBD1. The nucleotide sequence is TGCGCCAGCAGTGCCAACAGGGGCTCTGAGAATCAGCCCCAGCATTTT. This is translated as CASSANRGSENQPQHF.